This T cell receptor beta chain was found in a study of vaccination and CD4 T cells after COVID-19. On the study more broadly: Timing of post-vaccine sample collection was a median approximately 72 days after dose two, with a range of 14 to 241. Overlapping spike pools from SARS-CoV-2 and HCoV-NL63, HCoV-OC43 and HCoV-229E served as culture stimuli.

The treatment here: approximately 11-day PBMC culture with coronavirus spike peptide pools or control peptides (ViraFEST assay). This clonotype occurred a few times. Its antigen is as yet unknown. Sequencing of cultured CD4+ T cell DNA used the Oncomine TCR Beta short-read assay. TCRdb re-called the PCR reads with MiXCR, one entry per CDR3 protein. The repertoire consists of some 15,000 distinct CDR3 sequences, with under 60% occurring once and the leading ten covering around 15%. There are 16 residues in the CDR3. Germline V gene data show CDR1 as DFQATT and CDR2 as SNEGSKA (reference sequence). J lost 5 bases, V lost 1 base, and 10 bases had no gene match.

The rearrangement links TRBV20-1 to TRBJ2-2, with 7 bases fitting TRBD1. The source was CD4+ T cells from blood, cultured in vitro, collected before SARS-CoV-2 vaccination. This receptor was taken from a human donor who had recovered from COVID-19. In DNA form, the CDR3 reads TGCAGTGCTAGAGTGCTTGGACAGGAGAGAACCGGGGAGCTGTTTTTT. This sequence encodes CSARVLGQERTGELFF.